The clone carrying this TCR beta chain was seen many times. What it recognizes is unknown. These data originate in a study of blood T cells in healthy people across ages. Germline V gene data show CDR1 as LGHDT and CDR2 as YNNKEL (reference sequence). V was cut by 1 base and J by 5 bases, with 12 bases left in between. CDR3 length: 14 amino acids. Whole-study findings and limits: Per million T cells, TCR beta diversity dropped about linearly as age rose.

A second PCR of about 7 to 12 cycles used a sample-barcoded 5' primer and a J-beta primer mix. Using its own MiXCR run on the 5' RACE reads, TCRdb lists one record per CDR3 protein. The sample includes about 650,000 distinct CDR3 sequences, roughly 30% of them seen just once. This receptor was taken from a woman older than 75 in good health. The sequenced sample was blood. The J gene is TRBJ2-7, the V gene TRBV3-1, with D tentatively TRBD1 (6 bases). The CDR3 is CASSQVQGFNEQYF. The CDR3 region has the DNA TGTGCCAGCAGCCAAGTCCAGGGGTTCAACGAGCAGTACTTC.